The clone carrying this TCR beta chain was recorded only once. Antigen specificity is unknown. Per germline, CDR1 MNHEY and CDR2 SVGAGI. V trimming: 2 bases; J trimming: 7 bases; junction bases outside the gene matches: 7. The CDR3 length is 14 residues. The sample originates from a study of cytomegalovirus exposure and HLA in healthy donors. The study's findings and limits: In a later analysis, compared with equally common non-associated chains, HLA-associated beta chains were more expanded.

The PCR was carried out with 60 Vbeta primers and 13 Jbeta primers. This table comes from immunoSEQ multiplex PCR, and its TCRdb copy is limited to in-frame clones, with some not included. The top ten hold over 1.5% of the sample, which has around 130,000 clones, about 63% seen once. Sequencing was done on a sample of PBMCs. This chain joins TRBV6-5 and TRBJ2-5, with 7 nucleotides matching TRBD1. This clonotype was sampled from a man younger than 45 in good health and CMV-seropositive. CDR3 protein: CASSYPTGVGTQYF. CDR3 DNA: TGTGCCAGCAGTTACCCCACAGGGGTCGGGACCCAGTACTTC.